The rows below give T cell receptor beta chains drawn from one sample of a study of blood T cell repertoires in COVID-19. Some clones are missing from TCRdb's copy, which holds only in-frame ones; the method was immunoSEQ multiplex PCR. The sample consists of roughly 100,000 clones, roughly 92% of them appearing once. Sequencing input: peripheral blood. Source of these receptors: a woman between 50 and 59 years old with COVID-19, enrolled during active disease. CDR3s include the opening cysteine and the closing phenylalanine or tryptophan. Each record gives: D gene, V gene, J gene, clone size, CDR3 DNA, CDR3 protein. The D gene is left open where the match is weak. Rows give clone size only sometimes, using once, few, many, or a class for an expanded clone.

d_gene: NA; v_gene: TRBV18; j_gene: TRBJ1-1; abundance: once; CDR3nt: TGTGCCAGCTCACCACGGACACGAAGAACTACTGAAGCTTTCTTT; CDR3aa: CASSPRTRRTTEAFF
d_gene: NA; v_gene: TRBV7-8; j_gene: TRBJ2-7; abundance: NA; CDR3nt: TGTGCCAGCAGCCCTACAGCCTACGAGCAGTACTTC; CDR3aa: CASSPTAYEQYF
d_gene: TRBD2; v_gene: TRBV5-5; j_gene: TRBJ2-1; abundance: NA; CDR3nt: TGTGCCAGCAGCTTGGGACGGTCTAGCGGCTACTACAATGAGCAGTTCTTC; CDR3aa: CASSLGRSSGYYNEQFF
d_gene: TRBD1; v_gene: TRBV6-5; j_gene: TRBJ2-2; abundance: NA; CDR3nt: TGTGCCAGCACTCAACGGACAGGGGTATCCGGGGAGCTGTTTTTT; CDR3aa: CASTQRTGVSGELFF
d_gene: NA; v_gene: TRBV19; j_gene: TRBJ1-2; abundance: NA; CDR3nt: TGTGCCAGTAGTATAAAAGGGAGGGGCTACACCTTC; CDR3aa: CASSIKGRGYTF
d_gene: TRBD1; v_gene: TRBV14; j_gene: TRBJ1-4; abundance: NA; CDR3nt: TGTGCCAGCAGCCGTAGGGACAGGGGGCCAGAAACTAATGAAAAACTGTTTTTT; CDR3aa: CASSRRDRGPETNEKLFF
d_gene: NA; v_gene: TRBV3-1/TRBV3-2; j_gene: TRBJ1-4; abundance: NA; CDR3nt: TGTGCCAGCAGCCAAGGTCCATCCCGGGGTGAAAAACTGTTTTTT; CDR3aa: CASSQGPSRGEKLFF
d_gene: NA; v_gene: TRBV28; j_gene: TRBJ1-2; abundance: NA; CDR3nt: TGTGCCAGCAGTCCACAAAAAGGGGGAGATGGCTACACCTTC; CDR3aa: CASSPQKGGDGYTF
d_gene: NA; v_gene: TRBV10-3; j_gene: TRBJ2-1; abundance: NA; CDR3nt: TGTGCCATCGAATCCCGGGACACCACCTCCCACAATGAGCAGTTCTTC; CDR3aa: CAIESRDTTSHNEQFF
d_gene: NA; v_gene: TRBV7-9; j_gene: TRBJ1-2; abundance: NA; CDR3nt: TGTGCCAGCAGCTTAGCGGGCGGGGCTGGTGGCTACACCTTC; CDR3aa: CASSLAGGAGGYTF
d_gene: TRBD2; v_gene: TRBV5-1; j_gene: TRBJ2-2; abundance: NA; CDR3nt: TGCGCCAGCAGCTTGGAAACTAGCGGGTCGAACACCGGGGAGCTGTTTTTT; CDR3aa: CASSLETSGSNTGELFF
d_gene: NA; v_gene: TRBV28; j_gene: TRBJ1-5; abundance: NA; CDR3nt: TGTGCCAGCAGTGGTCAGGCGATACGGCCCCAGCATTTT; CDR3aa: CASSGQAIRPQHF
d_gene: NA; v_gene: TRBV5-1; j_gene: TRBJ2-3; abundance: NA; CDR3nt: TGCGCCAGCAGCTTGTTTAGCGGTATGTCCCGCACAGATACGCAGTATTTT; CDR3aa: CASSLFSGMSRTDTQYF
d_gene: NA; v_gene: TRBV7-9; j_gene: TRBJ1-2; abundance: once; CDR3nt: TGTGCCAGCAGCCGCCTTGGGGGCTGTGGCTACACCTTC; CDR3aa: CASSRLGGCGYTF
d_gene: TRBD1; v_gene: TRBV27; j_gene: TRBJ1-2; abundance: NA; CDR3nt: TGTGCCAGCAAAATCACAGGGGGCTATGGCTACACCTTC; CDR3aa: CASKITGGYGYTF
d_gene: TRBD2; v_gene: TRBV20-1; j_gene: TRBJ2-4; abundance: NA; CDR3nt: TGCAGTGCTAGTGGTTCCAGCGGGGGGACGATAGCCAAAAACATTCAGTACTTC; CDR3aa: CSASGSSGGTIAKNIQYF
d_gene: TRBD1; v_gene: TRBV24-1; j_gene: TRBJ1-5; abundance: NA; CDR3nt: TGTGCCACCAGTGAACAGGGGGCGGATCAGCCCCAGCATTTT; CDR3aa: CATSEQGADQPQHF
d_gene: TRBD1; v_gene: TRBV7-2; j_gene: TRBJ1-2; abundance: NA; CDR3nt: TGTGCCAGCAGCACCCGACAGGGGGCTCCCTATGGCTACACCTTC; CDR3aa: CASSTRQGAPYGYTF
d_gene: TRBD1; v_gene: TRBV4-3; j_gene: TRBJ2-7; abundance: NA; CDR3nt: TGCGCCAGCAGCCAAGGAGTCGGGACAGGGGGCTACGAGCAGTACTTC; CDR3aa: CASSQGVGTGGYEQYF
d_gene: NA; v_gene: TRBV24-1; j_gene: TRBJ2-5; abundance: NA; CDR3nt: TGTGCCACCAGTGACCTGGACAGTGGTACCCGACGGACACAAGAGACCCAGTACTTC; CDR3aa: CATSDLDSGTRRTQETQYF
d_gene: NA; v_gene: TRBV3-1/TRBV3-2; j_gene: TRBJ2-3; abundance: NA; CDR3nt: TGTGCCAGCAGCCAGGCAGGGGCAGATACGCAGTATTTT; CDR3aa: CASSQAGADTQYF
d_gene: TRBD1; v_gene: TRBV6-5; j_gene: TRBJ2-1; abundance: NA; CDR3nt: TGTGCCAGCAGTTACCTAGGGACAGGGAGAGACAATGAGCAGTTCTTC; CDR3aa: CASSYLGTGRDNEQFF
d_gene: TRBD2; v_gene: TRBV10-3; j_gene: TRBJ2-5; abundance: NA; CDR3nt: TGTGCCATCATGACTAGCGGGGGCCCTCAAGAGACCCAGTACTTC; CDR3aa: CAIMTSGGPQETQYF
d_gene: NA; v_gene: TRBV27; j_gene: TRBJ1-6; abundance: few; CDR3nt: TGTGCCAGCAGTTTAAGAGGCCTGGGTGGCAGAAACTATAATTCACCCCTCCACTTT; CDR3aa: CASSLRGLGGRNYNSPLHF
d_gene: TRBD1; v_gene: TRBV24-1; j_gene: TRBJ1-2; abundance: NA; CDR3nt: TGTGCCACCAGTGACCGCCGGACAGGGTGGCGTGGCTACACCTTC; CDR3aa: CATSDRRTGWRGYTF
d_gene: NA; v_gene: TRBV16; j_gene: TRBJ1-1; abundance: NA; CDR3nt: TGTGCCAGCAGCCAACCTTTTTGGGCGGGGAACACTGAAGCTTTCTTT; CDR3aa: CASSQPFWAGNTEAFF
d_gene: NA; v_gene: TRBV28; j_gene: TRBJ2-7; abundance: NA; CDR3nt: TGTGCCAGCAGACGGACACCGAAGCACTACGAGCAGTACTTC; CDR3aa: CASRRTPKHYEQYF
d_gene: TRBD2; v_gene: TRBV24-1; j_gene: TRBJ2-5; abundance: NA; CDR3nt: TGTGCCACCAGTGTCAGCGGGGGTGTTCAAGAGACCCAGTACTTC; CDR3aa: CATSVSGGVQETQYF
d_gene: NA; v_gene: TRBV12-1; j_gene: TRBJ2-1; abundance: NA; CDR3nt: TGTGCCAGCAGCTTTGACGCCCCGGGACTAGCGACCTACAATGAGCAGTTCTTC; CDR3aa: CASSFDAPGLATYNEQFF
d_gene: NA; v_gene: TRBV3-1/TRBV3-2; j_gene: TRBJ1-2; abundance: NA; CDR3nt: TGTGCCAGCAGCCAGGAGGGTCGCCTTAACTATGGCTACACCTTC; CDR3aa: CASSQEGRLNYGYTF
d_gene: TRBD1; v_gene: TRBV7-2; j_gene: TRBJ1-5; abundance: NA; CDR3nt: TGTGCCAGCAGCTTGCTCGGGACAGGCCAGAATCAGCCCCAGCATTTT; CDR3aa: CASSLLGTGQNQPQHF
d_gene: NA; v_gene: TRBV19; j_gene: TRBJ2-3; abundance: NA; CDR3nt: TGTGCCAGTAGTATTAGTGGAACAGGGGATACGCAGTATTTT; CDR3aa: CASSISGTGDTQYF
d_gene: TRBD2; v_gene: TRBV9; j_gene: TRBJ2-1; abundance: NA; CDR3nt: TGTGCCAGCAGCCCAGTCATGGTCTTAACGGGGGGGCCGAGCTCCTACAATGAGCAGTTCTTC; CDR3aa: CASSPVMVLTGGPSSYNEQFF
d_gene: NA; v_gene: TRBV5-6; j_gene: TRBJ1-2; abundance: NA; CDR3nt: TGTGCCAGCAGCTTGGAGGGGTTTAGGTATGGCTACACCTTC; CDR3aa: CASSLEGFRYGYTF
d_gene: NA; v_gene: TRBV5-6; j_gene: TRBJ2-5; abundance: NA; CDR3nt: TGTGCCAGCAGCGTCGCTAACCAAGAGACCCAGTACTTC; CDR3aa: CASSVANQETQYF
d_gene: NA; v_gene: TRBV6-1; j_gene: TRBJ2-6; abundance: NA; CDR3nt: TGTGCCAGCAGTGAGGGTTGGGGCTCCGGGGCCAACGTCCTGACTTTC; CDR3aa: CASSEGWGSGANVLTF
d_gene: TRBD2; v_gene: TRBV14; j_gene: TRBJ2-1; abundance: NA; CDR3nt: TGTGCCAGCAGCCAAGGAGGGACTAGCAAGAATGAGCAGTTCTTC; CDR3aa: CASSQGGTSKNEQFF
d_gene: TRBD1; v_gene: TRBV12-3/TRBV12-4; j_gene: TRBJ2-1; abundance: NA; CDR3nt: TGTGCCAGCAGTTGGACAGGTAATGAGCAGTTCTTC; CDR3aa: CASSWTGNEQFF
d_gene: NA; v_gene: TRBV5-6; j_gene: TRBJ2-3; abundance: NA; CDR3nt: TGTGCCAGCAGCCTTGGCCGGGGGACCGTCCAGTATTTT; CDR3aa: CASSLGRGTVQYF
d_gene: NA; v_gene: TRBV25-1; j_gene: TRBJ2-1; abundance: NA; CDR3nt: TGTGCCAGCAGTGAAGACCGGCCAGGTCTCTCGTACAATGAGCAGTTCTTC; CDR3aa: CASSEDRPGLSYNEQFF
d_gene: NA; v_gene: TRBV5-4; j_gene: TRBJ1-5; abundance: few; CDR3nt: TGTGCCAGCAGCTTGGCAGGGGCAAGCAATCAGCCCCAGCATTTT; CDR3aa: CASSLAGASNQPQHF
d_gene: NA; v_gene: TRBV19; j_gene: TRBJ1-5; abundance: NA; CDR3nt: TGTGCCAGCAGTTCCGGGTGGGATCAGCCCCAGCATTTT; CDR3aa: CASSSGWDQPQHF
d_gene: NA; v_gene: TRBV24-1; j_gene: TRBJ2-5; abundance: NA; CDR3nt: TGTGCCACCAGTGGATCCGGCCTGGAGGAGACCCAGTACTTC; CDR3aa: CATSGSGLEETQYF
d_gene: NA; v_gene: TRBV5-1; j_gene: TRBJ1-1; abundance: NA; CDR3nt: TGCGCCAGCCTAGGTTCCCCAGACACTGAAGCTTTCTTT; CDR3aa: CASLGSPDTEAFF
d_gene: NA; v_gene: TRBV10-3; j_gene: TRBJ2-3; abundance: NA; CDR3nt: TGTGCCATCAGGAATTCCCACCACTCTAGCACAGATACGCAGTATTTT; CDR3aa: CAIRNSHHSSTDTQYF
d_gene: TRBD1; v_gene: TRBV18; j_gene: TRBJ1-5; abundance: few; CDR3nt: TGTGCCAGCTCACCAATGGGGACAGGGGGCGCAGGCAATCAGCCCCAGCATTTT; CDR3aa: CASSPMGTGGAGNQPQHF
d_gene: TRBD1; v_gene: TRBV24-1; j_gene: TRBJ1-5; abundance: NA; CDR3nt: TGTGCCACCAGTTCAGGGGGCTATAGCAATCAGCCCCAGCATTTT; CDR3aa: CATSSGGYSNQPQHF
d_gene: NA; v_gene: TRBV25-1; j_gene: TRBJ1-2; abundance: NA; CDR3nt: TGTGCCAGCAGTGGTAGGACAGATGATTATGGCTACACCTTC; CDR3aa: CASSGRTDDYGYTF